These 12 T cell receptor beta chains share one sample of origin, sequenced in a study of vaccination effects on CD4 cells after COVID-19. TCRdb keeps only in-frame clones here, not all; method: immunoSEQ multiplex PCR. Of about 27,000 clones listed, around four fifths were seen once; the top ten hold about 1.5%. Before sequencing, viral peptide pools were used by the ViraFEST assay to expand antigen-specific CD4+ T cells. Having been cultured for less than 12 days, the cells underwent CD4+ T cell isolation. All study participants received two doses of BNT162b2 or mRNA-1273 vaccine. These receptors' antigens are unknown. Sequencing was performed on CD4+ T cells from PBMCs cultured with HCoV-NL63 spike peptides, taken after COVID-19 vaccination. These receptors came from a human donor who received a COVID-19 vaccine. Some clones in this sample may be carry-over from other donors' samples.

V usage is TRBV11-3 and J usage is TRBJ2-2; a possible D gene is TRBD1 (7 bases). Trimming shortened V by 4 bases and J by 5 bases, and 14 bases separated the two germline ends. Per the germline V gene, CDR1 is SGHNT and CDR2 is YENEEA. There are 15 residues in the CDR3. CDR3 DNA: TGTGCCAGCAGCTGGGGGGACAGAGAGACCGGGGAGCTGTTTTTT. Amino acids: CASSWGDRETGELFF.

The chain employs TRBV19 and TRBJ2-5; possibly TRBD2 for D (6 bases). Germline values: CDR1 LNHDA, CDR2 SQIVND (reference sequence). V lost 3 bases, J lost 9 bases, and 23 bases lay in between. The CDR3 consists of 16 residues. CDR3 nucleotides: TGTGCCAGTAGTATTCTGGTCGGGAGCACGCGTGGGGCCCAGTACTTC. It yields the protein CASSILVGSTRGAQYF.

The rearrangement links TRBV5-6 to TRBJ1-2; no reliable D call. The CDR3 has 14 amino acids. Trimming removed 0 bases from V and 4 bases from J, with 10 bases in between. The germline V gene has CDR1 SGHDT and CDR2 YYEEEE. DNA for the CDR3: TGTGCCAGCAGCTTGGGGTCTGCCGCCTATGGCTACACCTTC. Translated: CASSLGSAAYGYTF.

This rearrangement joins TRBV4-1 to TRBJ2-2, with 13 bases aligning to TRBD2. Per the germline V gene, CDR1 is MGHRA and CDR2 is YSYEKL. This CDR3 has 17 residues. J was trimmed by 2 bases and V by 3 bases; bases with no gene match: 3. The DNA for the CDR3 is TGCGCCAGCAGCCACACTAGCGGGGGGGGAAACACCGGGGAGCTGTTTTTT. It encodes CASSHTSGGGNTGELFF.

The chain couples TRBV28 to TRBJ1-5; TRBD1 agrees at 9 bases. Germline V lookup: CDR1 MDHEN, CDR2 SYDVKM. V was clipped by 10 bases and J by 6 bases; unmatched bases: 13. The CDR3 has 15 amino acids. This CDR3 reads CATWGDRVGGQPQHF. CDR3 bases: TGTGCCACCTGGGGGGACAGGGTCGGGGGTCAGCCCCAGCATTTT.

The chain carries TRBV4-1 and TRBJ1-1; 9 bases are a match to TRBD1. The CDR3 loop spans 16 amino acids. V shed 0 bases and J 5 bases; nucleotides not matched to a gene: 7. Germline V gives CDR1 MGHRA, CDR2 YSYEKL. Here the CDR3 reads CASSQDLPDRGTEAFF. In DNA, the CDR3 is TGCGCCAGCAGCCAAGATCTCCCCGACAGGGGGACTGAAGCTTTCTTT.

This clone was detected a few times. The gene calls are TRBV18 and TRBJ2-1, with D perhaps TRBD1 or TRBD2 (5 bases each). V lost 11 bases, J lost 2 bases, and 19 bases lay in between. The germline V gene encodes CDR1 KGHSH and CDR2 LQKENI. There are 15 residues in the CDR3. CDR3 nucleotide sequence: TGTGCCGGAGGCGAGCAGGGCTTCACCTACAATGAGCAGTTCTTC. This codes for CAGGEQGFTYNEQFF.

CDR3: CASSLGDMGTQYF. DNA for the CDR3: TGTGCCAGCAGCTTAGGGGACATGGGGACCCAGTACTTC. The rearrangement uses TRBV7-3 and TRBJ2-5; D may be TRBD1 (6 bases). V lost 2 bases and J lost 7, with 11 bases in between. Germline V CDR1 and CDR2: SGHTA, FQGTGA. The CDR3 covers 13 residues.

The gene calls are TRBV30 and TRBJ1-1; 10 positions agree with TRBD1. From germline, CDR1 is GTSNPN and CDR2 SVGIG (reference sequence). The CDR3 consists of 15 residues. Trimming at V came to 3 bases and at J to 4 bases, leaving 8 bases not matched to a gene. The CDR3 nucleotides are TGTGCCTGGAGAACTGACAGGGGGCTACCCACTGAAGCTTTCTTT. Translated: CAWRTDRGLPTEAFF.

This sequence joins TRBV6-1 and TRBJ1-5; D is uncertain. Trimming removed 1 base from V and 0 bases from J, with 7 bases in between. The germline gives CDR1 MNHNS, CDR2 SASEGT. The CDR3 spans 15 residues. CDR3 DNA sequence: TGTGCCAGCAGTGAAGGGAGTTATAGCAATCAGCCCCAGCATTTT. It codes for CASSEGSYSNQPQHF.

The genes are TRBV6-9 and TRBJ2-2; TRBD1 matches at 8 bases. The junction had 6 bases not matched to a gene; V was cut back by 4 bases and J by 5 bases. Germline values: CDR1 MNHGY, CDR2 SVAAGI. CDR3 length: 15 residues. The CDR3 sequence: CASSWTGQRTGELFF. CDR3 DNA: TGTGCCAGCAGTTGGACAGGGCAGCGAACCGGGGAGCTGTTTTTT.

The J gene is TRBJ2-2, the V gene TRBV7-2, with TRBD1 matching over 7 bases. Trimming at V came to 5 bases and at J to 4 bases, leaving 4 bases not matched to a gene. Germline lookup yields CDR1 SGHTA and CDR2 FQGNSA. The CDR3 is 14 residues long. The DNA of the CDR3 is TGTGCCAGCAGCCCGGGACAGACCACCGGGGAGCTGTTTTTT. Its translation: CASSPGQTTGELFF.